This entry features one T cell receptor beta chain sequence. Its specificity is unknown. This specimen comes from a study of response to subunit inactivated influenza vaccine. Points from the study as a whole: A suggestion made by the authors is that each seasonal influenza vaccination recruits few new T cells.

TCRdb itself ran the RT-PCR reads through MiXCR, one entry per CDR3 protein. Counted here are 600,000 to 700,000 distinct CDR3 sequences, 11% to 15% occurring once; the ten biggest clones make up less than 8.5%. The sequence derives from a man aged 50 to 59 who received an inactivated influenza vaccine. This sample comprised PBMCs from blood, obtained less than 15 days before vaccination.

The CDR3 is CASSSSGYSYEQYF. In DNA, the CDR3 is TGTGCCAGCAGTAGTAGCGGTTATTCCTACGAGCAGTACTTC. The chain uses TRBV12-3 or TRBV12-4 and TRBJ2-7; a possible D gene is TRBD2 (6 bases). V was shortened by 5 bases and J by 1 base, with 12 bases between the two germline ends. The CDR3 has 14 amino acids.